Each of the 24 T cell receptor beta chains below was sequenced from the same sample in a study of cytomegalovirus exposure and HLA in healthy donors (TCRdb year 2017). Library creation used the immunoSEQ multiplex PCR assay. A mixture of 60 forward primers for TCR Vbeta segments and 13 reverse primers for TCR Jbeta segments was used in the multiplex PCR. TCRdb stores this immuneACCESS table with in-frame sequences only. Part of the clones is absent; in the studies checked, under half of the shortfall reflects unresolved V genes, and no reason is known for the rest. The sample yields 180,000 or so clones; approximately 79% were counted once. The top ten clones comprise 6.3% of the sample. The material sequenced was PBMCs. The origin of the receptors is a man in his forties in good health and CMV-seropositive.

About this clone: The junction shows a germline mismatch at one end, possibly a read error. The V and J genes are TRBV19 and TRBJ2-4, with 12 positions matching TRBD2. Germline V gene sequence: CDR1 LNHDA, CDR2 SQIVND (reference sequence). CDR3 length: 16 residues. Here the CDR3 DNA reads TGTGCCAGTAGTACACTAGCGGGAGGCGCCAAAAACAGTCAGTACTTC. Its protein product is CASSTLAGGAKNSQYF. Variable domain in full (rest from reference TRBV19 and TRBJ2-4): DGGITQSPKYLFRKEGQNVTLSCEQNLNHDAMYWYRQDPGQGLRLIYYSQIVNDFQKGDIAEGYSVSREKKESFPLTVTSAQKNPTAFYLCASSTLAGGAKNSQYFGAGTRLSVL.

The V call is TRBV4-1, the J call TRBJ1-3; D is ambiguous. Germline-derived CDR1 and CDR2 are MGHRA and YSYEKL. CDR3 length: 13 amino acids. V lost 0 bases and J lost 4, with 4 bases in between. The CDR3 DNA reads as TGCGCCAGCAGCCAAGACGGGGGAAACACCATATATTTT. It encodes CASSQDGGNTIYF.

In regard to this clone: This specimen includes other DNA sequences encoding the same CDR3. The V gene is TRBV6-5, the J gene TRBJ2-7, with 10 positions matching TRBD1. This CDR3 contains 15 residues. V shed 2 bases, J shed 3 bases, and the junction held 4 bases outside the gene matches. Germline V gene lookup returns CDR1 MNHEY and CDR2 SVGAGI. CDR3 sequence reads: CASSYRRTGGYEQYF. CDR3 sequence (DNA): TGTGCCAGCAGTTACCGACGGACAGGGGGCTACGAGCAGTACTTC.

The chain joins TRBV5-4 to TRBJ1-2, with 8 bases identical to TRBD1. CDR3 length: 13 amino acids. The junction had 6 bases not matched to a gene; V was cut back by 5 bases and J by 6 bases. CDR1 is SGHNT, CDR2 YYREEE, per germline (reference sequence). The CDR3 DNA follows: TGTGCCAGCAGACTGGACAGGGAAAATGGCTACACCTTC. It specifies CASRLDRENGYTF.

The chain combines TRBV25-1 with TRBJ2-5, with 10 bases fitting TRBD1. Unmatched junction bases numbered 5, after V lost 2 bases and J lost 2 bases. Germline CDR1 is MGHDK and CDR2 is SYGVNS. This CDR3 is 16 amino acids long. CDR3 sequence reads: CASSEGGTGAQETQYF. CDR3 nucleotides: TGTGCCAGCAGTGAAGGGGGGACAGGGGCACAAGAGACCCAGTACTTC.

This chain links TRBV7-9 with TRBJ2-7; possible D gene TRBD1, 5 bases. The CDR3 extends over 14 amino acids. CDR1 and CDR2 (germline): SEHNR, FQNEAQ (reference sequence). V shed 4 bases and J shed 4 bases, with 14 bases lying between them. The CDR3 DNA is TGTGCCAGCAGCTCCCCAAAAGACAGATACGAGCAGTACTTC. Translation: CASSSPKDRYEQYF.

The chain employs TRBV11-3 and TRBJ1-1; D gene unclear. CDR1 and CDR2 from the germline V gene are SGHNT and YENEEA. This CDR3 spans 16 amino acids. Trimming removed 0 bases from V and 4 bases from J, with 15 bases in between. The CDR3 loop reads CASSLDKWAGFTEAFF. CDR3 in DNA: TGTGCCAGCAGCTTAGATAAGTGGGCCGGTTTCACTGAAGCTTTCTTT.

Remarks on this clone: The same CDR3 arises from other DNA sequences in this sample as well. This rearrangement joins TRBV15 to TRBJ2-3, with D possibly TRBD1 on 5 matching bases. V gave up 3 bases and J gave up 2 bases, with 6 bases separating them. The CDR3 covers 13 residues. CDR1 LNHNV and CDR2 YYDKDF come from the germline V gene (reference sequence). The CDR3 DNA reads as TGTGCCACCAGCAGCAGGGTCACAGATACGCAGTATTTT. Its translation is CATSSRVTDTQYF.

In DNA form, the CDR3 reads TGCGCCAGCACTCTAACGTACGCGAACACCGGGGAGCTGTTTTTT. Protein: CASTLTYANTGELFF. The chain has TRBV5-1 and TRBJ2-2, with D unclear. Trimming shortened V by 6 bases and J by 0 bases, and 12 bases separated the two germline ends. The CDR3 spans 15 residues. Germline CDR1 is SGHRS and CDR2 is YFSETQ.

The genes are TRBV28 and TRBJ2-2; D possibly corresponds to TRBD1 (5 bases). Trimming pared 3 bases from V and 3 bases from J, leaving 14 bases between. The CDR3 has 16 residues. Per the germline V gene, CDR1 is MDHEN and CDR2 is SYDVKM. The CDR3 DNA reads TGTGCCAGCAGTTTCAGGACACTCGTCTACACCGGGGAGCTGTTTTTT. It codes for CASSFRTLVYTGELFF.

This chain uses TRBV2 with TRBJ2-7; 10 positions match TRBD1. CDR1 and CDR2 (germline): SNHLY, FYNNEI. This CDR3 contains 14 residues. Trimming took 6 bases from V and 5 from J; bases not matched to a gene: 7. CDR3 sequence reads: CASSTGQGVNEQYF. The DNA for the CDR3 is TGTGCCAGCAGCACCGGACAGGGGGTCAACGAGCAGTACTTC.

This chain connects TRBV7-8 to TRBJ2-1, with 10 bases matching TRBD1. Germline V lookup: CDR1 SGHVS, CDR2 FQNEAQ. V lost 5 bases, J lost 5 bases, and 9 bases stayed unmatched. The CDR3 spans 16 residues. The CDR3 sequence is CASSPGQGRGDNEQFF. The CDR3 DNA is TGTGCCAGCAGCCCGGGACAGGGGAGGGGAGACAATGAGCAGTTCTTC.

The chain links TRBV27 to TRBJ2-3, with D possibly being TRBD2 (5 bases). CDR1 and CDR2 (germline): MNHEY, SMNVEV (reference sequence). The V gene lost 3 bases and the J gene lost 2 bases, with 12 bases spanning the gap. CDR3 size: 15 residues. CDR3 bases: TGTGCCAGCAGTTTCGGGTTGAGGGCCACAGATACGCAGTATTTT. This codes for CASSFGLRATDTQYF.

In this sample, this clone turned up a few times. The rearrangement uses TRBV5-1 and TRBJ2-5; weak D call: TRBD2 (6 bases). The CDR3 has 14 residues. Germline V CDR1 and CDR2: SGHRS, YFSETQ. V lost 0 bases and J lost 3, with 9 bases in between. In DNA form, the CDR3 reads TGCGCCAGCAGCTTGGACGGCGGGAAAGAGACCCAGTACTTC. Protein sequence: CASSLDGGKETQYF.

This chain uses TRBV19 with TRBJ2-1, with D possibly being TRBD1 (6 bases). Per the germline V gene, CDR1 is LNHDA and CDR2 is SQIVND (reference sequence). The CDR3 consists of 13 residues. V was pared by 7 bases and J by 7 bases, with 14 bases between. CDR3 nucleotides: TGTGCCAGTACTGATACAGGGTGGAATGAGCAGTTCTTC. Its protein is CASTDTGWNEQFF.

V is TRBV7-9 and J is TRBJ2-7; D is unclear. Per the germline V gene, CDR1 is SEHNR and CDR2 is FQNEAQ (reference sequence). CDR3 length: 12 residues. V lost 2 bases and J lost 3, with 5 bases in between. In DNA form, the CDR3 reads TGTGCCAGCAGCTTACCAGACTACGAGCAGTACTTC. This encodes CASSLPDYEQYF.

The chain combines TRBV6-4 with TRBJ1-1; no reliable D call. Germline values: CDR1 MRHNA, CDR2 SNTAGT. V was trimmed by 3 bases and J by 3 bases, leaving 11 bases between them. The CDR3 is 14 amino acids. CDR3 region: CASSEESEDTEAFF. Here the CDR3 DNA reads TGTGCCAGCAGTGAGGAGAGTGAGGACACTGAAGCTTTCTTT.

This clone was seen just once. J is TRBJ2-1 and V is TRBV7-6; 8 nucleotides match TRBD2. Trimming removed 4 bases from V and 7 bases from J; junction bases left unmatched: 9. Looked up from germline, CDR1 is SGHVS and CDR2 is FNYEAQ. CDR3 length: 15 amino acids. DNA for the CDR3: TGTGCCAGCAGCTACACCGGGACTAGTCTAAATGAGCAGTTCTTC. Translated: CASSYTGTSLNEQFF.

The CDR3: CASSIRQGTRNYGYTF. CDR3 bases: TGTGCCAGTAGTATACGTCAGGGGACTAGGAACTATGGCTACACCTTC. The rearrangement uses TRBV19 and TRBJ1-2, with TRBD1 as a possible D gene (6 bases). Germline loops: CDR1 LNHDA, CDR2 SQIVND (reference sequence). The V end was cut by 2 bases, the J end by 2 bases, with 15 bases between. The length of the CDR3 is 16 residues.

The J gene is TRBJ2-5, the V gene TRBV9; D is perhaps TRBD1 (5 bases). Gene TRBJ2-7 matches the end of the DNA better, so the J call may be wrong. Germline V gene data show CDR1 as SGDLS and CDR2 as YYNGEE. The CDR3 contains 15 residues. The CDR3 nucleotides read TGTGCCAGCAGCGTAGAACGACAGACCAACTACGAGCAGTACTTC. Residues: CASSVERQTNYEQYF.

The chain links TRBV6-4 to TRBJ2-3; TRBD2 is a possible D gene (6 bases). V was trimmed by 4 bases and J by 3 bases, leaving 11 bases between them. CDR3 length equals 14 residues. Per the germline V gene, CDR1 is MRHNA and CDR2 is SNTAGT. The CDR3 bases are TGTGCCAGCAGTGGGGACGGAGGGACAGATACGCAGTATTTT. As protein: CASSGDGGTDTQYF.

The CDR3 here is CASSMEGRGYTF. CDR3 coding DNA: TGTGCCAGTAGTATGGAGGGGCGAGGCTACACCTTC. The V call is TRBV19, the J call TRBJ1-2; maybe TRBD1 (5 bases). The CDR3 extends over 12 amino acids. Germline lookup yields CDR1 LNHDA and CDR2 SQIVND (reference sequence). V was cut by 3 bases and J by 8 bases, with 10 bases left in between.

Only a few counts were recorded for this clone. The chain has TRBV2 and TRBJ1-5, with D maybe TRBD1 (5 bases). Germline CDR1 and CDR2: SNHLY and FYNNEI. Trimming stripped 6 bases from V and 10 bases from J, with 22 bases between. This CDR3 is built from 15 residues. This chain's CDR3 is CASSPTAFILSPQHF. The CDR3, as DNA: TGTGCCAGCAGCCCGACAGCGTTCATACTAAGCCCCCAGCATTTT. Full variable domain (missing parts from reference TRBV2 and TRBJ1-5): EPEVTQTPSHQVTQMGQEVILRCVPISNHLYFYWYRQILGQKVEFLVSFYNNEISEKSEIFDDQFSVERPDGSNFTLKIRSTKLEDSAMYFCASSPTAFILSPQHFGDGTRLSIL.

The V and J genes are TRBV9 and TRBJ2-3, with 8 bases lining up with TRBD2. Germline CDR1 is SGDLS and CDR2 is YYNGEE. The length of the CDR3 is 16 residues. V shed 2 bases and J 0 bases; nucleotides not matched to a gene: 5. As DNA, the CDR3 is TGTGCCAGCAGCGTCGGACTAGCCTTAAGCACAGATACGCAGTATTTT. Amino acids: CASSVGLALSTDTQYF.